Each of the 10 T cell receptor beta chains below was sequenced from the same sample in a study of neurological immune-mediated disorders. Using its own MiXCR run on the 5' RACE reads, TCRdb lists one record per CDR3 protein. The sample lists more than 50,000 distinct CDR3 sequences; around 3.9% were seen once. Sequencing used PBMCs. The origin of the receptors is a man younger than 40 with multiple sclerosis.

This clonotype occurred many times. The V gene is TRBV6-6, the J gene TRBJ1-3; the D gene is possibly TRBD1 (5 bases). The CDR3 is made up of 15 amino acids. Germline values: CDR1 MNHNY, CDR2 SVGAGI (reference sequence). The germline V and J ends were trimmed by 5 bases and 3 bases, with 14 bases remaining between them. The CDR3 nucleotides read TGTGCCAGCAGTCATCAGGGCCCCCGTGGAAACACCATATATTTT. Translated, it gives CASSHQGPRGNTIYF.

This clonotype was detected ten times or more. CDR3 nucleotides: TGTGCCAGCAGTTTTCGGGCGGGGGGGCAAGCAGATACGCAGTATTTT. It is translated as CASSFRAGGQADTQYF. V and J are TRBV12-3 or TRBV12-4 and TRBJ2-3, with 9 bases that match TRBD2. The V gene end was trimmed by 3 bases and the J gene end by 4 bases; junction bases not matched to a gene: 8. The CDR3 is 16 amino acids.

The CDR3 coding sequence is TGTGCCTGGAGTTTGGGCGGGACCCTCGCCGAAAAACTGTTTTTT. Its translation is CAWSLGGTLAEKLFF. V gene TRBV30 combines with J gene TRBJ1-4, with D maybe TRBD1 (5 bases). V was cut by 2 bases and J by 8 bases, with 18 bases left in between. The length of the CDR3 is 15 residues. Per germline, CDR1 GTSNPN and CDR2 SVGIG (reference sequence).

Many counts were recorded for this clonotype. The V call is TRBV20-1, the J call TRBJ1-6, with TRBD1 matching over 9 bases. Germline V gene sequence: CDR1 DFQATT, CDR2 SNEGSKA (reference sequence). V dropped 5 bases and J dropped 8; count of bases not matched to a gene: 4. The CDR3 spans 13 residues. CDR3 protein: CSAVGQGDSPLHF. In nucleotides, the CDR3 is TGCAGTGCTGTGGGACAGGGTGATTCACCCCTCCACTTT.

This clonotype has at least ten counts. The CDR3 region has the DNA TGTGCCAGCAGTCAGGGCTATGGCTACACCTTC. Its translation is CASSQGYGYTF. This rearrangement joins TRBV7-9 to TRBJ1-2; D perhaps matches TRBD1 (5 bases). Trimming stripped 6 bases from V and 4 bases from J, with 6 bases between. The CDR3 length is 11 residues. Germline CDR1 is SEHNR and CDR2 is FQNEAQ (reference sequence).

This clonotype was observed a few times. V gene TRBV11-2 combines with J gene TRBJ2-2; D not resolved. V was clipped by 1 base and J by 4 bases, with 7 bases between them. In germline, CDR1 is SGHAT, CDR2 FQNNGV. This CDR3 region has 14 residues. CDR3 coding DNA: TGTGCCAGCAGCTTAGGACGGAGCACCGGGGAGCTGTTTTTT. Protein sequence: CASSLGRSTGELFF.

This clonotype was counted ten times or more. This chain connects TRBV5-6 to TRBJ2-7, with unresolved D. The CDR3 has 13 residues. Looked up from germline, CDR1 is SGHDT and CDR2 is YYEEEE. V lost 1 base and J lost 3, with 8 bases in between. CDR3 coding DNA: TGTGCCAGCAGCTTGTGGACGAACTACGAGCAGTACTTC. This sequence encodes CASSLWTNYEQYF. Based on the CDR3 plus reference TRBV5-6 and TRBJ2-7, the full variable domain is DAGVTQSPTHLIKTRGQQVTLRCSPKSGHDTVSWYQQALGQGPQFIFQYYEEEERQRGNFPDRFSGHQFPNYSSELNVNALLLGDSALYLCASSLWTNYEQYFGPGTRLTVT.

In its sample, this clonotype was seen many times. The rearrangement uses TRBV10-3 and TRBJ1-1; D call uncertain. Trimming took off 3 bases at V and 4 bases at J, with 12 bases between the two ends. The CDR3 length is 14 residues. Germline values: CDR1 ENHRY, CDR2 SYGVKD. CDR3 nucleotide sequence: TGTGCCATCAGTGATGGACTGTTGGGCACTGAAGCTTTCTTT. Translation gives CAISDGLLGTEAFF.

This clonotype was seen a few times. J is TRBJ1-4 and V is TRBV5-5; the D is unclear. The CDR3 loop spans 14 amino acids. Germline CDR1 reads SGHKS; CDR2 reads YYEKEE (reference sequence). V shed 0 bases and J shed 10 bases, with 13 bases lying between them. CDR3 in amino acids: CASSLAPQSGKLFF. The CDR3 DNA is TGTGCCAGCAGCTTGGCCCCACAATCCGGAAAACTGTTTTTT. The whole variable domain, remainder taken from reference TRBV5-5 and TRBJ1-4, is DAGVTQSPTHLIKTRGQQVTLRCSPISGHKSVSWYQQVLGQGPQFIFQYYEKEERGRGNFPDRFSARQFPNYSSELNVNALLLGDSALYLCASSLAPQSGKLFFGSGTQLSVL.

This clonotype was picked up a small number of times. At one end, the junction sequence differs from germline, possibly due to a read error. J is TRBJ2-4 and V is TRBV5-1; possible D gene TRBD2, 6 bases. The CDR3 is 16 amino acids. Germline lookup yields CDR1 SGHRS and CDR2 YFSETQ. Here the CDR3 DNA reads TGCGCCAGCAGCCCTACGGGGGTGGGCGCCAAAAAAATTCAGTACTTC. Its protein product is CASSPTGVGAKKIQYF. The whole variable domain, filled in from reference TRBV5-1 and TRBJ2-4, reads KAGVTQTPRYLIKTRGQQVTLSCSPISGHRSVSWYQQTPGQGLQFLFEYFSETQRNKGNFPGRFSGRQFSNSRSEMNVSTLELGDSALYLCASSPTGVGAKKIQYFGAGTRLSVL.